What follows are 6 T cell receptor beta chains derived from one specimen sequenced in a study of somatic mutations in cytotoxic T cells in rheumatoid arthritis. TCRdb keeps only in-frame clones here, not all; method: immunoSEQ multiplex PCR. Found here are 13,000 to 15,000 clones, more than 75% of them singletons; the top ten hold about 29%. The specimen sequenced was CD8+ T cells sorted from blood. The receptors derive from an adult with rheumatoid arthritis.

CDR3 residues: CASSQVKGNYGYTF. CDR3 coding DNA: TGCGCCAGCAGCCAAGTAAAGGGGAACTATGGCTACACCTTC. This chain uses TRBV4-3 with TRBJ1-2; D might be TRBD1 (5 bases). V was cut by 1 base and J by 2 bases, with 8 bases left in between. Germline V gives CDR1 LGHNA, CDR2 YSLEER. This CDR3 contains 14 residues.

The rearrangement joins TRBV6-6 to TRBJ2-3, with D perhaps being TRBD1 or TRBD2 (5 bases each). Per the germline V gene, CDR1 is MNHNY and CDR2 is SVGAGI (reference sequence). The CDR3 spans 15 residues. The V end lost 8 bases, the J end lost 0 bases, and 15 bases lay between the germline ends. The CDR3 nucleotides are TGTGCCAGCGGGGGAAGAGACAGAAGCACAGATACGCAGTATTTT. Encoded protein: CASGGRDRSTDTQYF.

This CDR3 reads CASSSVGGSWQETQYF. In nucleotides, the CDR3 is TGTGCCAGCAGCTCCGTGGGCGGGAGCTGGCAAGAGACCCAGTACTTC. The genes are TRBV7-9 and TRBJ2-5; 7 bases align to TRBD2. In germline, CDR1 is SEHNR, CDR2 FQNEAQ (reference sequence). The CDR3 spans 16 residues. The J segment lost 2 bases and the V segment lost 4 bases, leaving 10 bases of the junction unmatched.

The chain joins TRBV19 to TRBJ1-2, with 7 bases matching TRBD1. Germline trimming cut 5 bases from V and 5 bases from J; bases unmatched to any gene: 8. Germline loops: CDR1 LNHDA, CDR2 SQIVND (reference sequence). The CDR3 covers 14 residues. CDR3 region: CASSRGQVGYGYTF. As DNA, the CDR3 is TGTGCCAGTAGTCGAGGACAGGTGGGGTATGGCTACACCTTC.

The CDR3 sequence is CASSLNPPGQAEEQFF. The DNA of the CDR3 is TGTGCCAGCAGCTTAAACCCGCCGGGACAAGCAGAAGAGCAGTTCTTC. The genes are TRBV11-3 and TRBJ2-1; a weak D match, TRBD1 (6 bases). The ends were cut back, 2 bases at V and 10 bases at J, with 21 bases in the middle. The CDR3 has 16 amino acids. Germline V lookup: CDR1 SGHNT, CDR2 YENEEA.

The V and J genes are TRBV7-2 and TRBJ2-3; no definite D call. The CDR3 has 16 residues. Trimming pared 0 bases from V and 0 bases from J, leaving 10 bases between. Looked up from germline, CDR1 is SGHTA and CDR2 is FQGNSA. In DNA, the CDR3 is TGTGCCAGCAGCTTAGCACCCTGGGCGAGCACAGATACGCAGTATTTT. Encoded protein: CASSLAPWASTDTQYF.